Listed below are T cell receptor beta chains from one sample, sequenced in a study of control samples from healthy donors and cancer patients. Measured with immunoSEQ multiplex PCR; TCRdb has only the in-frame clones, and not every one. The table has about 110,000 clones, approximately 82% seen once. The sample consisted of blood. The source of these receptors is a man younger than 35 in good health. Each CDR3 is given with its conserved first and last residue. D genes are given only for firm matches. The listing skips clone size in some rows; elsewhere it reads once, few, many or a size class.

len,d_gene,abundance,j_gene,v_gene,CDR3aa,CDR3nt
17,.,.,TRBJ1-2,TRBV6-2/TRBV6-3,CASSYSRDGPANYGYTF,TGTGCCAGCAGTTACTCGCGGGACGGTCCCGCTAACTATGGCTACACCTTC
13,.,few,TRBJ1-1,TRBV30,CAWSKRVNTEAFF,TGTGCCTGGAGTAAAAGGGTGAACACTGAAGCTTTCTTT
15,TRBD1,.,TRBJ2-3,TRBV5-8,CASRERTGWTDTQYF,TGTGCCAGCAGGGAACGGACAGGGTGGACAGATACGCAGTATTTT
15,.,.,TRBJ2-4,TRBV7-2,CASSLPFGAKNIQYF,TGTGCCAGCAGCTTGCCTTTCGGGGCCAAAAACATTCAGTACTTC
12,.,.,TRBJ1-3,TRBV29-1,CSVRHFGNTIYF,TGCAGCGTCAGACACTTTGGAAACACCATATATTTT
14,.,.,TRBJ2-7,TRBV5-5,CASSSPTGIDEQYF,TGTGCCAGCAGCTCGCCTACAGGGATCGACGAGCAGTACTTC
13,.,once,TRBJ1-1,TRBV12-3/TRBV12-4,CASSGDSGTEAFF,TGTGCCAGCAGTGGAGACTCAGGCACTGAAGCTTTCTTT
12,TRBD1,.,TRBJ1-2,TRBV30,CAWGTGNYGYTF,TGTGCCTGGGGGACAGGGAACTATGGCTACACCTTC
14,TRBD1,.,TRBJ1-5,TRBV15,CATSSRQGRQPQHF,TGTGCCACCAGCAGCAGACAGGGGCGGCAGCCCCAGCATTTT
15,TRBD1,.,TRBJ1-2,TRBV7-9,CASSLELGTANGHTF,TGTGCCAGCAGCTTAGAACTCGGGACAGCGAATGGCCACACCTTC
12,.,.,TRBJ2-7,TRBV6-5,CASKTNSYEQYF,TGTGCCAGCAAGACTAACTCCTACGAGCAGTACTTC
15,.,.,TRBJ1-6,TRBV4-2,CASSKGLNTNSPLHF,TGTGCCAGCAGCAAGGGACTAAACACGAATTCACCCCTCCACTTT
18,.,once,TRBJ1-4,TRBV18,CASSLEARTDLLNEKLFF,TGTGCCAGCTCCCTAGAAGCTAGGACCGACCTCCTTAATGAAAAACTGTTTTTT
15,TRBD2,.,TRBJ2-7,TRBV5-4,CASSPDGGGTYEQYF,TGTGCCAGCAGCCCGGACGGCGGGGGTACCTACGAGCAGTACTTC
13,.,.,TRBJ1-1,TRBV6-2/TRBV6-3,CASSRALNTEAFF,TGTGCCAGCAGCAGGGCCTTAAACACTGAAGCTTTCTTT
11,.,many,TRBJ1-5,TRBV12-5,CASGIDQPQHF,TGTGCTAGTGGCATCGATCAGCCCCAGCATTTT
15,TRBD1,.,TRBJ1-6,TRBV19,CASREGGEYNSPLHF,TGTGCCAGTAGAGAAGGGGGCGAATATAATTCACCCCTCCACTTT
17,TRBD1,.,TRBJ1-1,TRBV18,CASSPLSPGGLNTEAFF,TGTGCCAGCTCACCCCTTTCGCCAGGGGGCCTTAACACTGAAGCTTTCTTT
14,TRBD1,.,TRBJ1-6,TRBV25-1,CASRGTGRNSPLHF,TGTGCCAGCAGGGGGACAGGGAGGAATTCACCCCTCCACTTT
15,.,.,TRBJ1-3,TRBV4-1,CASSQGGPDGNTIYF,TGCGCCAGCAGCCAGGGAGGTCCGGATGGAAACACCATATATTTT
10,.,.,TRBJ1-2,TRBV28,CATGGYGYTF,TGTGCCACCGGAGGCTATGGCTACACCTTC
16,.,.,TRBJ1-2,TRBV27,CATLTAEQGPYYGYTF,TGTGCCACCCTTACCGCCGAACAGGGACCCTACTATGGCTACACCTTC
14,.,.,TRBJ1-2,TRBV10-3,CAISDTGLGYGYTF,TGTGCCATCAGTGATACAGGGCTAGGGTATGGCTACACCTTC
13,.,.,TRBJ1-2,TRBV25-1,CASSVAINYGYTF,TGTGCCAGCAGTGTCGCGATTAACTATGGCTACACCTTC
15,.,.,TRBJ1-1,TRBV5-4,CASSLGGGNWGEAFF,TGTGCCAGCAGCTTGGGGGGAGGGAATTGGGGTGAAGCTTTCTTT
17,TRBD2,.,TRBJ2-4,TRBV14,CASSQGSSGIAKNIQYF,TGTGCCAGCAGCCAAGGATCAAGCGGGATAGCCAAAAACATTCAGTACTTC
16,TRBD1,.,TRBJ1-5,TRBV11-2,CASSSAAGTGYQPQHF,TGTGCCAGCAGCTCGGCTGCCGGGACAGGGTATCAGCCCCAGCATTTT
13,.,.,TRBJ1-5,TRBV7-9,CASSLDGYQPQHF,TGTGCCAGCAGCTTAGACGGATACCAGCCCCAGCATTTT
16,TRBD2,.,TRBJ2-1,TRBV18,CASSPFGGGASNEQFF,TGTGCCAGCTCACCGTTTGGCGGGGGGGCAAGCAATGAGCAGTTCTTC
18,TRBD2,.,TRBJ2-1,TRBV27,CASQRGTSADSTYNEQFF,TGTGCCAGCCAACGAGGGACTAGCGCTGACTCCACGTACAATGAGCAGTTCTTC
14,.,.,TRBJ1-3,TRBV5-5,CQYITVPSGNTIYF,TGCCAATACATAACAGTCCCCTCTGGAAACACCATATATTTT
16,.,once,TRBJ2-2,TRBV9,CASSAFPGGGTGELFF,TGTGCCAGCAGCGCTTTCCCAGGGGGGGGAACCGGGGAGCTGTTTTTT
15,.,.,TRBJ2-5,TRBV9,CASSVGDPDQETQYF,TGTGCCAGCAGCGTAGGGGACCCGGATCAAGAGACCCAGTACTTC
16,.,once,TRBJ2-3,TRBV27,CASSLSQVGGTDTQYF,TGTGCCAGCAGTTTATCGCAAGTGGGGGGCACAGATACGCAGTATTTT
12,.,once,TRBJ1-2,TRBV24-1,CATSDFEYGYTF,TGTGCCACCAGTGATTTCGAATATGGCTACACCTTC
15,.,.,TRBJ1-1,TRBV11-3,CASSLEAGVGTEAFF,TGTGCCAGCAGCTTAGAGGCTGGGGTCGGCACTGAAGCTTTCTTT
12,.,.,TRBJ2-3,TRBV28,CASIGKTDTQYF,TGTGCCAGCATCGGGAAAACAGATACGCAGTATTTT
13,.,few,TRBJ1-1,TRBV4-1,CASSLDRLKEAFF,TGCGCCAGCAGCCTAGACAGGTTGAAGGAAGCTTTCTTT
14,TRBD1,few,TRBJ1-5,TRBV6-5,CASSYRQGGQPQHF,TGTGCCAGCAGTTACAGACAGGGGGGTCAGCCCCAGCATTTT
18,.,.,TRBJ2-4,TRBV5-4,CASSLNRGAAEAKNIQYF,TGTGCCAGCAGCTTAAATCGGGGGGCAGCCGAAGCCAAAAACATTCAGTACTTC
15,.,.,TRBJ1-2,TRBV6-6,CASSYPRADNYGYTF,TGTGCCAGCAGTTACCCCCGGGCCGACAACTATGGCTACACCTTC
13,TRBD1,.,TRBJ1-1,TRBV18,CASSPQTGTEAFF,TGTGCCAGCTCACCTCAGACAGGGACTGAAGCTTTCTTT
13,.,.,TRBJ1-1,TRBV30,CAWSAERDTEAFF,TGTGCCTGGAGCGCCGAACGGGACACTGAAGCTTTCTTT
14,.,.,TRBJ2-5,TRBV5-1,CASSLNAGQETQYF,TGCGCCAGCAGCTTGAACGCCGGCCAAGAGACCCAGTACTTC
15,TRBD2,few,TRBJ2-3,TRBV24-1,CATPSGGSITDTQYF,TGTGCCACCCCTAGCGGGGGATCGATCACAGATACGCAGTATTTT
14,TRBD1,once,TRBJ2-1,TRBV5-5,CASSRHRGENEQFF,TGTGCCAGCAGTCGACACAGGGGTGAGAATGAGCAGTTCTTC
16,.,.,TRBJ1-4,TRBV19,CASSIGAGFPNEKLFF,TGTGCCAGTAGTATAGGCGCAGGGTTCCCTAATGAAAAACTGTTTTTT
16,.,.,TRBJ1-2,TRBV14,CASSQDQTRPNYGYTF,TGTGCCAGCAGCCAAGATCAGACACGACCTAACTATGGCTACACCTTC
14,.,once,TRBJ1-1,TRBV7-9,CASSRNSGDTEAFF,TGTGCCAGCAGCCGAAATTCAGGGGACACTGAAGCTTTCTTT
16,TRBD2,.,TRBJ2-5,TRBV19,CASSIRLAGGQETQYF,TGTGCCAGTAGTATCCGACTAGCGGGCGGTCAAGAGACCCAGTACTTC
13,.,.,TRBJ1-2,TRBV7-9,CASSSNSLGGYTF,TGTGCCAGCAGCTCCAACTCTCTCGGAGGCTACACCTTC
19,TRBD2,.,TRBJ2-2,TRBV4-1,CASSQDRLAGVGGAGELFF,TGCGCCAGCAGCCAAGACCGACTAGCGGGGGTCGGGGGAGCCGGGGAGCTGTTTTTT
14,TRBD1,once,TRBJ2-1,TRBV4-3,CASSQDLWTGSRVF,TGCGCCAGCAGCCAAGACCTATGGACAGGAAGTCGGGTCTTC
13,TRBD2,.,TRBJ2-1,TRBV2,CASTRIPGGEQFF,TGTGCCAGCACCAGAATACCGGGGGGTGAGCAGTTCTTC
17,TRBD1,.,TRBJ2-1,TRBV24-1,CATSDFKRSVGGDEQFF,TGTGCCACCAGTGATTTTAAACGGTCGGTAGGGGGCGATGAGCAGTTCTTC
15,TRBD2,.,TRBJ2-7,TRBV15,CATSMGLAGPYEQYF,TGTGCCACCAGCATGGGACTAGCGGGGCCCTACGAGCAGTACTTC
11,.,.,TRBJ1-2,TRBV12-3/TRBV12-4,CASSFFEPVAF,TGTGCCAGCAGTTTTTTCGAGCCTGTGGCCTTC